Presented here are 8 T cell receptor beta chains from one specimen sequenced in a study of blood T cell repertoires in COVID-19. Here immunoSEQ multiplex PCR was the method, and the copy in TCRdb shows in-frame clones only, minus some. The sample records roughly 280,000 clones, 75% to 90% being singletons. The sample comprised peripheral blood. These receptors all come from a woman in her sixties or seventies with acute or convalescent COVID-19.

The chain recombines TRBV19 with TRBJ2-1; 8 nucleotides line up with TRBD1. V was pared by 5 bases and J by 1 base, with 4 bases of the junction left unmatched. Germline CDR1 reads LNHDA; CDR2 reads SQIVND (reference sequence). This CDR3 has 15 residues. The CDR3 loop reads CASSEQGASYNEQFF. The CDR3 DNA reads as TGTGCCAGTAGTGAGCAGGGGGCGTCCTACAATGAGCAGTTCTTC.

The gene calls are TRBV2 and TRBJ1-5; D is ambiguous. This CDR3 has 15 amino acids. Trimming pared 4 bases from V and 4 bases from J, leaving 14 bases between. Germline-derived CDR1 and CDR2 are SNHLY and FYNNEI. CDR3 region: CASSAGLSENQPQHF. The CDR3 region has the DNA TGTGCCAGCAGTGCCGGGTTATCAGAGAATCAGCCCCAGCATTTT.

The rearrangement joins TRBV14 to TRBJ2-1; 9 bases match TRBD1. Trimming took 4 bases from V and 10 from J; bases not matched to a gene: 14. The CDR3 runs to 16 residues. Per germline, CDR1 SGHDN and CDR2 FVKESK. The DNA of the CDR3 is TGTGCCAGCAGCCCATTAGGACAGGGGCCTCCAAAGGAGCAGTTCTTC. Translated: CASSPLGQGPPKEQFF.

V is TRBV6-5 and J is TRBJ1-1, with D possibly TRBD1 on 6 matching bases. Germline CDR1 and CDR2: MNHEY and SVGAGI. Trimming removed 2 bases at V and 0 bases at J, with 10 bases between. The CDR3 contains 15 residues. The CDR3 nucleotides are TGTGCCAGCAGTTACCCCGGACAGATGAACACTGAAGCTTTCTTT. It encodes CASSYPGQMNTEAFF.

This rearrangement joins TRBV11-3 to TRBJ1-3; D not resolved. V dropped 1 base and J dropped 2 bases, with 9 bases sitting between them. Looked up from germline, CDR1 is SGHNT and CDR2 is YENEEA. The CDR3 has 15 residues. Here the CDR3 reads CASSLGAGTGNTIYF. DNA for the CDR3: TGTGCCAGCAGCTTAGGGGCGGGAACTGGAAACACCATATATTTT. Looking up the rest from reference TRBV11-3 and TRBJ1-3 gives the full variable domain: EAGVVQSPRYKIIEKKQPVAFWCNPISGHNTLYWYLQNLGQGPELLIRYENEEAVDDSQLPKDRFSAERLKGVDSTLKIQPAELGDSAVYLCASSLGAGTGNTIYFGEGSWLTVV.

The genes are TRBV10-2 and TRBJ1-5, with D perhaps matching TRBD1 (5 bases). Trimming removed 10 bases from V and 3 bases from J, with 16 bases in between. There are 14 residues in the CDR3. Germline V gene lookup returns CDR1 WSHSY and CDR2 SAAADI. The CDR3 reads CATVPGGINQPQHF. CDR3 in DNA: TGCGCCACCGTACCTGGGGGGATCAATCAGCCCCAGCATTTT.

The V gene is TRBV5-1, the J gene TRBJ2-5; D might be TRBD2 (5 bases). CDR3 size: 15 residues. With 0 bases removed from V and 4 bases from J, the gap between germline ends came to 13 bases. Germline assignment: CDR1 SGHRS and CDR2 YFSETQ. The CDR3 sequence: CASSLGGAGLETQYF. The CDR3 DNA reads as TGCGCCAGCAGCTTGGGGGGAGCTGGGTTAGAGACCCAGTACTTC. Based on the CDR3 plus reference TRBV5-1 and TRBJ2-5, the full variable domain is KAGVTQTPRYLIKTRGQQVTLSCSPISGHRSVSWYQQTPGQGLQFLFEYFSETQRNKGNFPGRFSGRQFSNSRSEMNVSTLELGDSALYLCASSLGGAGLETQYFGPGTRLLVL.

The CDR3 coding sequence is TGTGCCACCAGCTATAATACCGGGACAGAAAACGAGCAGTACTTC. Its protein is CATSYNTGTENEQYF. The chain employs TRBV15 and TRBJ2-7; TRBD1 aligns across 7 bases. From germline, CDR1 is LNHNV and CDR2 YYDKDF (reference sequence). Losses at the gene ends were 5 bases for V and 5 bases for J; bases not matched to a gene: 12. The CDR3 extends over 15 amino acids.